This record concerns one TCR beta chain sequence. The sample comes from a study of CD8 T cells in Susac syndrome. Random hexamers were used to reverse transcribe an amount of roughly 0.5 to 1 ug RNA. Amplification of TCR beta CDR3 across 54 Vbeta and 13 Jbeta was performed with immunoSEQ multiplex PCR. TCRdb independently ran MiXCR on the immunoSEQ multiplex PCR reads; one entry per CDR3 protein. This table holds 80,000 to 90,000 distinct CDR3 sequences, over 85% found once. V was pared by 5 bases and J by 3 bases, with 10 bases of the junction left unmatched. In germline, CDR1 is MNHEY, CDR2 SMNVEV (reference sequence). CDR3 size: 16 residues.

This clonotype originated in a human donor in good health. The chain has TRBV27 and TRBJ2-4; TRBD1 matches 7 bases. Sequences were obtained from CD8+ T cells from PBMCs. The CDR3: CASSTTRTGDKNIQYF. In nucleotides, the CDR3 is TGTGCCAGCAGTACGACCAGGACAGGAGACAAAAACATTCAGTACTTC.